A selection of T cell receptor beta chains follows, all from one sample in a study of blood T cell repertoires in COVID-19. Produced via immunoSEQ multiplex PCR; TCRdb's table is partial and in-frame only. Among fewer than 350,000 clones, around 88% were seen once, and the ten largest hold around 1.6%. The sequencing sample was made of peripheral blood. These TCRs come from a woman in her 30s with COVID-19, enrolled during active disease. The CDR3 runs from the conserved cysteine through the conserved F or W. Fields, in order: D gene, V gene, clone size, J gene, CDR3 protein, CDR3 DNA. D genes are given only for firm matches. A row's size may be missing; if present it is once, few, many or a size class.

.	TRBV3-1/TRBV3-2	.	TRBJ1-1	CASSPDKGDAEAFF	TGTGCCAGCAGTCCCGACAAGGGGGACGCTGAAGCTTTCTTT
.	TRBV21-1	.	TRBJ1-5	CASRLKGGESNQPQHF	TGTGCCAGCAGATTAAAGGGGGGGGAAAGCAATCAGCCCCAGCATTTT
.	TRBV6-2/TRBV6-3	.	TRBJ1-1	CASSYSYLGDGAEAFF	TGTGCCAGCAGTTACTCGTACTTAGGGGATGGGGCTGAAGCTTTCTTT
.	TRBV6-5	.	TRBJ1-3	CASSPLGGAGNTIYF	TGTGCCAGCAGCCCCCTCGGGGGAGCAGGAAACACCATATATTTT
.	TRBV5-1	.	TRBJ1-3	CASSQTGFSNTIYF	TGCGCCAGCAGCCAGACAGGATTTTCAAACACCATATATTTT
.	TRBV3-1/TRBV3-2	.	TRBJ1-2	CASSLGTGNYGYTF	TGTGCCAGCAGCCTAGGTACGGGGAACTATGGCTACACCTTC
.	TRBV29-1	few	TRBJ1-3	CSVGAARGNTIYF	TGCAGCGTTGGGGCAGCTCGCGGAAACACCATATATTTT
.	TRBV28	.	TRBJ1-6	CASKLRQFNSPLHF	TGTGCCAGCAAATTGAGACAGTTTAATTCACCCCTCCACTTT
TRBD1	TRBV7-8	.	TRBJ1-5	CASSTDRGNQPQHF	TGTGCCAGCAGCACCGACAGGGGCAATCAGCCCCAGCATTTT
.	TRBV19	.	TRBJ1-1	CASSIGGTGNTEAFF	TGTGCCAGTAGTATAGGCGGGACGGGGAACACTGAAGCTTTCTTT
TRBD2	TRBV5-6	.	TRBJ2-1	CASSSRLAGLNNEQFF	TGTGCCAGCAGCTCTCGACTAGCGGGGCTCAACAATGAGCAGTTCTTC
TRBD2	TRBV28	.	TRBJ2-3	CASRAGGASDTQYF	TGTGCCAGCAGGGCGGGGGGGGCATCAGATACGCAGTATTTT
.	TRBV10-3	.	TRBJ1-5	CAISDRQNQPQHF	TGTGCCATCAGTGACAGACAAAATCAGCCCCAGCATTTT
TRBD1	TRBV6-2/TRBV6-3	.	TRBJ1-1	CASSSRQGAGTEAFF	TGTGCCAGCAGTTCCCGACAGGGGGCAGGCACTGAAGCTTTCTTT